The 20 T cell receptor beta chains given below trace back to one sample, sequenced in a study of cytomegalovirus exposure and HLA in healthy donors. PCR primers comprised 60 Vbeta and 13 Jbeta primers. TCRdb's copy holds only in-frame clones and misses some; the assay was immunoSEQ multiplex PCR. The repertoire includes around 120,000 clones, 60% to 85% of them detected once, and around 4.9% sits in the top ten. Sequenced sample: PBMCs. The receptors come from a man in his fifties or sixties in good health and CMV-seropositive.

Here the CDR3 reads CASSPWDRGNTEAFF. The CDR3 region has the DNA TGTGCCAGTAGTCCCTGGGACAGGGGGAACACTGAAGCTTTCTTT. The V gene is TRBV19, the J gene TRBJ1-1; TRBD1 agrees at 10 bases. Germline-derived CDR1 and CDR2 are LNHDA and SQIVND (reference sequence). Germline trimming cut 5 bases from V and 1 base from J; bases unmatched to any gene: 4. This CDR3 contains 15 residues.

The chain has TRBV4-2 and TRBJ2-4; 7 nucleotides agree with TRBD2. CDR1 and CDR2 (germline): LGHNA, YNFKEQ. V was pared by 4 bases and J by 0 bases, with 0 bases of the junction left unmatched. The CDR3 is 14 amino acids. CDR3 loop: CASSLAGAKNIQYF. The CDR3 DNA follows: TGTGCCAGCAGCCTAGCGGGAGCCAAAAACATTCAGTACTTC.

A few counts support this clone. V is TRBV11-2 and J is TRBJ2-1, with a possible D match to TRBD1 (5 bases). V gave up 1 base and J gave up 4 bases, with 17 bases separating them. This CDR3 is built from 17 residues. Germline V gene data show CDR1 as SGHAT and CDR2 as FQNNGV. The chain's CDR3 is CASSLVWTRSLYNEQFF. The CDR3 nucleotides read TGTGCCAGCAGCTTAGTCTGGACAAGGAGTTTATACAATGAGCAGTTCTTC.

The rearrangement links TRBV7-9 to TRBJ2-1, with D perhaps matching TRBD2 (6 bases). The CDR3 consists of 15 residues. V was trimmed by 7 bases and J by 5 bases, leaving 18 bases between them. Germline lookup yields CDR1 SEHNR and CDR2 FQNEAQ (reference sequence). This CDR3 reads CASTVSWGDNNEQFF. The CDR3 nucleotides are TGTGCCAGCACCGTATCGTGGGGGGATAACAATGAGCAGTTCTTC.

The J gene is TRBJ2-1, the V gene TRBV19, with D tentatively TRBD2 (7 bases). Per the germline V gene, CDR1 is LNHDA and CDR2 is SQIVND (reference sequence). This CDR3 comprises 13 residues. V was pared by 6 bases and J by 4 bases, with 10 bases between. CDR3 bases: TGTGCCAGTAGGGGGGGGCTTTACAATGAGCAGTTCTTC. It codes for CASRGGLYNEQFF. Combining the CDR3 with reference TRBV19 and TRBJ2-1 gives the whole variable domain DGGITQSPKYLFRKEGQNVTLSCEQNLNHDAMYWYRQDPGQGLRLIYYSQIVNDFQKGDIAEGYSVSREKKESFPLTVTSAQKNPTAFYLCASRGGLYNEQFFGPGTRLTVL.

The V and J genes are TRBV7-8 and TRBJ1-5; D is undetermined. Trimming removed 2 bases from V and 4 bases from J, with 9 bases in between. There are 14 residues in the CDR3. Germline assignment: CDR1 SGHVS and CDR2 FQNEAQ. This CDR3 is CASSLSGVNQPQHF. The CDR3 coding sequence is TGTGCCAGCAGCTTATCCGGGGTAAATCAGCCCCAGCATTTT.

V usage is TRBV2 and J usage is TRBJ1-1, with D hard to call. Germline loops: CDR1 SNHLY, CDR2 FYNNEI. The CDR3 consists of 14 residues. V lost 6 bases and J lost 0, with 11 bases in between. The CDR3 DNA reads TGTGCCAGCAGATCGTCGTCCGTGAACACTGAAGCTTTCTTT. It specifies CASRSSSVNTEAFF.

This clone was counted only a few times. Other DNA sequences within the sample encode an identical CDR3. V usage is TRBV10-3 and J usage is TRBJ1-1; TRBD1 agrees at 7 bases. The CDR3 consists of 12 residues. V was pared by 10 bases and J by 8 bases, with 10 bases of the junction left unmatched. In germline, CDR1 is ENHRY, CDR2 SYGVKD. In DNA, the CDR3 is TGTGCCACCATGACAGGGTCAGCGGAAGCTTTCTTT. This sequence encodes CATMTGSAEAFF.

This clone appeared a few times. The chain recombines TRBV25-1 with TRBJ2-5, with D perhaps TRBD1 (6 bases). The DNA end favors TRBJ2-7, so the J call may be wrong. There are 13 residues in the CDR3. Germline CDR1 and CDR2: MGHDK and SYGVNS. CDR3 region: CASSLSGVYEQYF. CDR3 coding DNA: TGTGCCAGCAGTCTTTCAGGGGTCTACGAGCAGTACTTC.

The chain recombines TRBV30 with TRBJ2-3, with 7 bases aligning to TRBD1. The CDR3 is 11 amino acids. Germline CDR1 GTSNPN, CDR2 SVGIG (reference sequence). The J segment lost 4 bases and the V segment lost 5 bases, leaving 0 bases of the junction unmatched. CDR3 in DNA: TGTGCCTGGGGACAGGCAGATACGCAGTATTTT. It is translated as CAWGQADTQYF.

The CDR3 DNA reads TGTGCCAGCAGCTTGACTACCTTGGAGCTGTTTTTT. It is translated as CASSLTTLELFF. The chain couples TRBV9 to TRBJ2-2, with TRBD2 as a possible D gene (5 bases). Germline lookup yields CDR1 SGDLS and CDR2 YYNGEE. Trimming cost V 4 bases and J 10 bases, with 11 bases left between them. The CDR3 contains 12 residues.

This CDR3 reads CASSLYGLADDNEQFF. The CDR3 bases are TGTGCCAGCAGTTTATATGGACTAGCGGATGACAATGAGCAGTTCTTC. This rearrangement joins TRBV28 to TRBJ2-1; 10 nucleotides match TRBD2. The V gene end was trimmed by 1 base and the J gene end by 5 bases; junction bases not matched to a gene: 5. Looked up from germline, CDR1 is MDHEN and CDR2 is SYDVKM. CDR3 size: 16 residues.

The chain combines TRBV6-6 with TRBJ1-1; D possibly corresponds to TRBD1 (5 bases). The CDR3 sequence is 16 residues long. V lost 5 bases to trimming and J lost 8 bases, with 24 bases between them. The germline V gene encodes CDR1 MNHNY and CDR2 SVGAGI (reference sequence). CDR3 in DNA: TGTGCCAGCAGTCCCACCTTCGGGACTACCCGCGAGGAAGCTTTCTTT. This translates into CASSPTFGTTREEAFF.

The chain employs TRBV9 and TRBJ1-2, with 8 bases aligning to TRBD1. V was pared by 3 bases and J by 8 bases, with 12 bases of the junction left unmatched. Germline CDR1 is SGDLS and CDR2 is YYNGEE. This CDR3 is built from 15 residues. The CDR3 DNA reads TGTGCCAGCAGCGCGTTCCAGGGACAGGTGCGGGGCTACACCTTC. Residues: CASSAFQGQVRGYTF.

The genes are TRBV18 and TRBJ2-7; the match to TRBD1 covers 7 bases. V dropped 3 bases and J dropped 6; count of bases not matched to a gene: 8. Germline V gene sequence: CDR1 KGHSH, CDR2 LQKENI. The CDR3 loop spans 14 amino acids. Here the CDR3 reads CASSPTDRVGEQYF. The CDR3 DNA sequence: TGTGCCAGCTCACCTACCGACAGGGTCGGCGAGCAGTACTTC.

V and J are TRBV25-1 and TRBJ2-7; maybe TRBD1 (7 bases). V was cut by 2 bases and J by 6 bases, with 17 bases left in between. The CDR3 runs 15 residues. Germline loops: CDR1 MGHDK, CDR2 SYGVNS. In nucleotides, the CDR3 is TGTGCCAGCAGTGAACCCGGGGCAGGGGGAGGCGAGCAGTACTTC. Translation gives CASSEPGAGGGEQYF.

This chain joins TRBV30 and TRBJ2-6; no reliable D call. The V and J ends lost 5 bases and 0 bases respectively, with 8 bases between them. CDR1 and CDR2 (germline): GTSNPN, SVGIG (reference sequence). The CDR3 extends over 14 amino acids. The CDR3 coding sequence is TGTGCCTGGGTAGAAGTCTCTGGGGCCAACGTCCTGACTTTC. Protein product: CAWVEVSGANVLTF.

This rearrangement joins TRBV27 to TRBJ1-6, with D hard to call. V was cut by 6 bases and J by 1 base, with 10 bases left in between. The germline CDR1 and CDR2 sequences are MNHEY and SMNVEV (reference sequence). The CDR3 has 15 amino acids. CDR3 nucleotides: TGTGCCAGCAGAATTGGGAGTTCCTATAATTCACCCCTCCACTTT. Translation: CASRIGSSYNSPLHF.

This clone was seen only once. The rearrangement links TRBV15 to TRBJ2-3, with D perhaps matching TRBD1 (6 bases). Trimming pared 5 bases from V and 4 bases from J, leaving 10 bases between. This CDR3 has 13 amino acids. Germline assignment: CDR1 LNHNV and CDR2 YYDKDF (reference sequence). The CDR3 protein is CATSSRQADTQYF. CDR3 coding DNA: TGTGCCACCAGCTCCCGACAGGCAGATACGCAGTATTTT.

This clone was seen once. The rearrangement links TRBV6-5 to TRBJ2-3, with 12 bases fitting TRBD2. Unmatched junction bases numbered 8, after V lost 6 bases and J lost 7 bases. CDR3 length: 15 residues. Germline-derived CDR1 and CDR2 are MNHEY and SVGAGI. CDR3 sequence: CASRLLAGGWNTQYF. The CDR3 DNA sequence: TGTGCCAGCAGACTACTAGCGGGGGGTTGGAATACGCAGTATTTT.